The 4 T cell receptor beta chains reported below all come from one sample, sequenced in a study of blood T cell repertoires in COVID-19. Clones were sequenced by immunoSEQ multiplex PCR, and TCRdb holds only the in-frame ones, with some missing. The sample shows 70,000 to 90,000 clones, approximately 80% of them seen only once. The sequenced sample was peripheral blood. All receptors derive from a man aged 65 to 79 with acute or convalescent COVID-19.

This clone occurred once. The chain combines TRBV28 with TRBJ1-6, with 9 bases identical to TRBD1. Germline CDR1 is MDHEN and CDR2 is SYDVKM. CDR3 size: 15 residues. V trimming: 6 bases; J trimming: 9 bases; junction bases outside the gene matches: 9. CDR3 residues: CASSQQGAQGSPLHF. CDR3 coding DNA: TGTGCCAGCAGCCAACAGGGGGCGCAAGGTTCACCCCTCCACTTT. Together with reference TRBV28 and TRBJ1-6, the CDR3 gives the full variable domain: DVKVTQSSRYLVKRTGEKVFLECVQDMDHENMFWYRQDPGLGLRLIYFSYDVKMKEKGDIPEGYSVSREKKERFSLILESASTNQTSMYLCASSQQGAQGSPLHFGNGTRLTVT.

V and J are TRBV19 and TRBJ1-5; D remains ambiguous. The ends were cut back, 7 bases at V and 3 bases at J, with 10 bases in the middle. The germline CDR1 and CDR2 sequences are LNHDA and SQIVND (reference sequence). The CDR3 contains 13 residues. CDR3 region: CASTLGANQPQHF. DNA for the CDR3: TGTGCCAGTACCCTGGGAGCCAATCAGCCCCAGCATTTT.

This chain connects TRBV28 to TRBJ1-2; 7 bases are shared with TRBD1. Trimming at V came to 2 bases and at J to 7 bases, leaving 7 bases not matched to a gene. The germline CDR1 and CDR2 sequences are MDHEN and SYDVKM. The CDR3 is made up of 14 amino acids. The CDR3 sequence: CASSLVEGGGGYTF. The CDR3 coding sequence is TGTGCCAGCAGTTTAGTAGAAGGGGGCGGTGGCTACACCTTC.

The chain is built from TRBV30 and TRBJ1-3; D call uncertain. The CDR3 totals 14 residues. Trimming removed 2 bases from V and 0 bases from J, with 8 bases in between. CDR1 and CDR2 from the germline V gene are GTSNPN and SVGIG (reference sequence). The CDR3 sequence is CAWSTGSSGNTIYF. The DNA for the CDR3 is TGTGCCTGGAGTACGGGGAGCTCTGGAAACACCATATATTTT. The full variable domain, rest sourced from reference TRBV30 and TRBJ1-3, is SQTIHQWPATLVQPVGSPLSLECTVEGTSNPNLYWYRQAAGRGLQLLFYSVGIGQISSEVPQNLSASRPQDRQFILSSKKLLLSDSGFYLCAWSTGSSGNTIYFGEGSWLTVV.